This TCR beta chain was observed in a study of T-cell memory formation after mild COVID-19. The CDR3 is 12 residues long. The germline CDR1 and CDR2 sequences are MNHNY and SVGAGI (reference sequence). Trimming took 10 bases from V and 5 from J, leaving 15 bases between them. MiXCR, applied by TCRdb to the 5' RACE reads, yields one record per CDR3 protein. The data show approximately 260,000 distinct CDR3 sequences, roughly 16% seen once. The sequence came from a man aged 18 to 35 who had mild COVID-19 (a few samples of this study predate the infection). Cell type and time point are not known. The genes are TRBV6-6 and TRBJ2-7; perhaps TRBD2 as D (5 bases). The specimen sequenced was PBMCs or a T cell subset sorted from them (not recorded which). The CDR3 region is CAIHRRQDEQYV. The CDR3 DNA reads as TGTGCCATACATAGGAGGCAGGACGAGCAGTACGTC.